These T cell receptor beta chains were read from a single sample in a study of cytomegalovirus exposure and HLA in healthy donors. TCRdb's copy holds only in-frame clones and misses some; the assay was immunoSEQ multiplex PCR. The table lists 100,000 to 150,000 clones, around 74% of them singletons. The sequenced material came from PBMCs. The receptors derive from a man in his sixties in good health and CMV-seropositive. Both conserved end residues are part of each CDR3. D genes are given only for firm matches. For some rows the clone size is stated as once, few or many, or as a class when expanded; others skip it.

cdr3_aa,cdr3_nt,v_call,d_call,clone_size,j_call
CATCPGQGAEKLFF,TGTGCCACTTGTCCGGGACAGGGGGCTGAAAAACTGTTTTTT,TRBV25-1,TRBD1,NA,TRBJ1-4
CASSYSRVTRSNQPQHF,TGTGCCAGCAGCTACTCGCGGGTGACACGCAGCAATCAGCCCCAGCATTTT,TRBV7-6,NA,few,TRBJ1-5
CASSLSRGQKFPLERGGLHEQYF,TGTGCCAGCAGTTTATCTCGGGGGCAGAAGTTCCCACTCGAGCGGGGGGGACTCCACGAGCAGTACTTC,TRBV27,TRBD2,few,TRBJ2-7
CASSLEEGTGRISF,TGCGCCAGCAGCTTGGAGGAGGGGACAGGGCGGATATCTTTT,TRBV5-1,TRBD1,NA,TRBJ1-1
CASSLADLGPNTEAFF,TGTGCCAGCAGCTTGGCGGACTTGGGTCCGAACACTGAAGCTTTCTTT,TRBV5-6,NA,few,TRBJ1-1
CASGTGLYSNQPQHF,TGTGCCAGCGGGACAGGGCTGTATAGCAATCAGCCCCAGCATTTT,TRBV6-5,TRBD1,NA,TRBJ1-5
CASSRTDRGHFYEQYF,TGTGCCAGCAGTAGAACCGACAGGGGACATTTTTACGAGCAGTACTTC,TRBV28,TRBD1,NA,TRBJ2-7
CASSRTSGGFQETQYF,TGTGCCAGCAGCCGAACTAGCGGGGGGTTCCAAGAGACCCAGTACTTC,TRBV5-4,TRBD2,once,TRBJ2-5
CASSGAGITDTQYF,TGCGCCAGCAGTGGAGCGGGTATCACAGATACGCAGTATTTT,TRBV10-1,NA,NA,TRBJ2-3
CASSIDRVGNQPQHF,TGTGCCAGTAGTATCGACAGGGTTGGGAATCAGCCCCAGCATTTT,TRBV19,TRBD1,NA,TRBJ1-5
CASSLVGTGVYEQYF,TGCGCCAGCAGCTTGGTAGGGACAGGGGTTTACGAGCAGTACTTC,TRBV5-1,TRBD1,NA,TRBJ2-7
CASSLGDKIGNTIYF,TGCGCCAGCAGCTTGGGGGACAAGATTGGAAACACCATATATTTT,TRBV5-1,NA,NA,TRBJ1-3
CASSPEGLAGTYEQYF,TGTGCCAGCAGTCCCGAGGGACTAGCGGGAACCTACGAGCAGTACTTC,TRBV7-8,TRBD2,NA,TRBJ2-7
CASSQDSSVTEAFF,TGTGCCAGCAGCCAGGACAGTTCGGTCACTGAAGCTTTCTTT,TRBV7-6,NA,NA,TRBJ1-1
CASSAQTRLAGLSIQYF,TGTGCCAGCTCAGCGCAAACAAGGCTAGCGGGACTTAGCATTCAGTACTTC,TRBV18,TRBD2,NA,TRBJ2-4
CASSPAIPAVQGSTEAFF,TGTGCCAGCAGTCCCGCGATTCCGGCTGTACAGGGGAGCACTGAAGCTTTCTTT,TRBV27,TRBD1,once,TRBJ1-1